The clone carrying this T cell receptor beta chain was picked up one time. These data are taken from a study of blood T cell repertoires in COVID-19. For the study at large: Sites across the United States, Italy and Spain contributed samples from acute and convalescent COVID-19. From T cells, B-cell-depleted T cells, or PBMCs came the material, which was cDNA or gDNA.

Per the original methods: The assay estimated nucleated cells by amplifying reference gene primers. Profiled with immunoSEQ multiplex PCR; TCRdb holds only in-frame clones, not every one. V, J and clone size were drawn from that table, and D and trimming were deduced from the DNA. The sample carries around 63,000 clones, about 91% recorded once. The sequence was collected from a woman older than 75 with active COVID-19. The sequenced material came from peripheral blood.

Here the CDR3 DNA reads TGTGCCAGCAGCTTCAGCACCGGGACAGATTATGGCTACACCTTC. It encodes CASSFSTGTDYGYTF. The chain has TRBV9 and TRBJ1-2; 7 positions agree with TRBD1. The CDR3 sequence is 15 residues long. Per the germline V gene, CDR1 is SGDLS and CDR2 is YYNGEE. Trimming at V came to 4 bases and at J to 5 bases, leaving 11 bases not matched to a gene.